The 5 T cell receptor beta chains below come from one sample, sequenced in a study of cytomegalovirus exposure and HLA in healthy donors. The table came from immunoSEQ multiplex PCR; TCRdb's copy has only in-frame clones and leaves some out. The sample contains about 150,000 clones, around 90% of which appear only once. What was sequenced was PBMCs. The receptors here all came from a young woman in good health and CMV-seropositive.

The chain links TRBV4-2 to TRBJ2-3, with TRBD2 matching over 9 bases. Germline V gives CDR1 LGHNA, CDR2 YNFKEQ. Trimming removed 0 bases from V and 0 bases from J; junction bases left unmatched: 10. The CDR3 contains 19 residues. The DNA of the CDR3 is TGTGCCAGCAGCCAAGATCTTTCTAGCGGGGCTTCTAGCACAGATACGCAGTATTTT. It is translated as CASSQDLSSGASSTDTQYF.

The rearrangement joins TRBV27 to TRBJ2-5, with 7 bases fitting TRBD1. CDR1 and CDR2 from the germline V gene are MNHEY and SMNVEV (reference sequence). The CDR3 has 17 residues. V shed 4 bases and J 7 bases; nucleotides not matched to a gene: 18. The CDR3 region is CASSSRVYGTAVGTQYF. In nucleotides, the CDR3 is TGTGCCAGCAGTTCTAGGGTTTACGGGACAGCGGTTGGGACCCAGTACTTC.

The chain recombines TRBV7-9 with TRBJ2-2; TRBD1 matches at 8 bases. V shed 5 bases, J shed 3 bases, and the junction held 8 bases outside the gene matches. This CDR3 has 16 amino acids. CDR1 and CDR2 (germline): SEHNR, FQNEAQ (reference sequence). This CDR3 is CASSPRRGQDTGELFF. The CDR3 region has the DNA TGTGCCAGCAGCCCCCGCAGGGGGCAGGACACCGGGGAGCTGTTTTTT.

The chain couples TRBV27 to TRBJ2-2; the match to TRBD2 covers 13 bases. The CDR3 covers 17 residues. The germline V gene has CDR1 MNHEY and CDR2 SMNVEV (reference sequence). With 3 bases clipped from V and 4 bases from J, the junction kept 5 bases outside the gene matches. CDR3 sequence: CASSFRGLAGVTGELFF. The CDR3 region has the DNA TGTGCCAGCAGTTTTCGCGGACTAGCGGGGGTCACCGGGGAGCTGTTTTTT.

This clone appeared once. CDR3 sequence: CASHTRVYNEQFF. In DNA form, the CDR3 reads TGTGCCAGTCACACTAGGGTCTACAATGAGCAGTTCTTC. The chain is built from TRBV6-1 and TRBJ2-1; TRBD2 might be the D (5 bases). The V end was cut by 9 bases, the J end by 3 bases, with 12 bases between. CDR3 length: 13 amino acids. Germline CDR1 reads MNHNS; CDR2 reads SASEGT.